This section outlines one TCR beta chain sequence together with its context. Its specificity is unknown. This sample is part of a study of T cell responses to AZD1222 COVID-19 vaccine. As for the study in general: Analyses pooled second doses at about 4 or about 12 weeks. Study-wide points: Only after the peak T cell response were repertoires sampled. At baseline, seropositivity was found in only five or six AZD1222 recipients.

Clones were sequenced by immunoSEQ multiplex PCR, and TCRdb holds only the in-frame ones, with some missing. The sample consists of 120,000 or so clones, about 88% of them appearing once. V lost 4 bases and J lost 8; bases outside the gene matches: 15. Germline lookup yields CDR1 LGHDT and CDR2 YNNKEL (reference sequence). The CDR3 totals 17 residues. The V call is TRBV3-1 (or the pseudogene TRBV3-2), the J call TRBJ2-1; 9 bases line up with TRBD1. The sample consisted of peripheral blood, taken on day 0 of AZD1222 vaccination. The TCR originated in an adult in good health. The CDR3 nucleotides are TGTGCCAGCAGCCTCAATCCCCAGGGGACAGGGCGCGATGAGCAGTTCTTC. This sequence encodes CASSLNPQGTGRDEQFF.